The 14 T cell receptor beta chains reported below all come from one sample, sequenced in a study of CD8 T cells in ankylosing spondylitis. TCRdb reprocessed the 5' RACE reads with MiXCR, giving one entry per CDR3 protein. The profile shows about 250,000 distinct CDR3 sequences, 24% of them singletons. Sequenced: blood, either unsorted or a sorted T cell fraction (not recorded which). Every receptor here comes from a male donor with ankylosing spondylitis or in good health (not recorded which).

This clonotype appeared a single time. The rearrangement uses TRBV11-2 and TRBJ2-5, with 7 bases aligning to TRBD1. The CDR3 extends over 16 amino acids. Germline V CDR1 and CDR2: SGHAT, FQNNGV. V dropped 2 bases and J dropped 3; count of bases not matched to a gene: 9. The CDR3 region is CASSLRTGVPKETQYF. CDR3 bases: TGTGCCAGCAGCTTACGAACAGGGGTCCCTAAAGAGACCCAGTACTTC.

This clonotype was detected ten times or more. The chain uses TRBV12-3 or TRBV12-4 and TRBJ2-7, with unresolved D. The CDR3 is made up of 13 amino acids. Trimming shortened V by 6 bases and J by 2 bases, and 11 bases separated the two germline ends. The CDR3 here is CASSPRTAYEQYF. For the CDR3, the DNA is TGTGCCAGCAGCCCTAGAACAGCCTACGAGCAGTACTTC.

This chain links TRBV20-1 with TRBJ2-3; the match to TRBD1 covers 7 bases. Germline CDR1 is DFQATT and CDR2 is SNEGSKA (reference sequence). The CDR3 contains 14 residues. V lost 3 bases and J lost 0; bases outside the gene matches: 3. CDR3 sequence reads: CSARGQSSTDTQYF. CDR3 coding DNA: TGCAGTGCTAGGGGACAGTCTAGCACAGATACGCAGTATTTT.

There are a few counts of this clonotype. The chain links TRBV25-1 to TRBJ2-5; perhaps TRBD1 as D (7 bases). The V end was cut by 3 bases, the J end by 5 bases, with 19 bases between. Germline lookup yields CDR1 MGHDK and CDR2 SYGVNS. The CDR3 is 16 residues long. CDR3 DNA sequence: TGTGCCAGCAGTGATGCGGGGACAGTCGCTGGGGAGACCCAGTACTTC. Residues: CASSDAGTVAGETQYF.

The chain is built from TRBV6-1 and TRBJ2-3; no clear D. CDR1 MNHNS and CDR2 SASEGT come from the germline V gene. V shed 3 bases and J shed 2 bases, with 12 bases lying between them. CDR3 length equals 15 residues. CDR3 in DNA: TGTGCCAGCAGTGATTACCAGGTTTACACAGATACGCAGTATTTT. Translated, it gives CASSDYQVYTDTQYF.

This clonotype showed up just a few times. The V and J genes are TRBV12-3 or TRBV12-4 and TRBJ1-2; 8 nucleotides agree with TRBD1. CDR3 size: 14 residues. J lost 6 bases, V lost 5 bases, and 8 bases had no gene match. As DNA, the CDR3 is TGTGCCAGCAGTCTATCGGACAGGGCAGATGGCTACACCTTC. It yields the protein CASSLSDRADGYTF.

This clonotype came up many times. The chain combines TRBV6-5 with TRBJ2-6; D call uncertain. With 4 bases removed from V and 0 bases from J, the gap between germline ends came to 13 bases. CDR1 MNHEY and CDR2 SVGAGI come from the germline V gene. This CDR3 is built from 17 residues. Here the CDR3 reads CASSSRQRSSGANVLTF. CDR3 DNA sequence: TGTGCCAGCAGTTCCCGACAAAGGAGCTCTGGGGCCAACGTCCTGACTTTC.

The chain employs TRBV10-2 and TRBJ2-7; 7 positions agree with TRBD1. The V gene end was trimmed by 8 bases and the J gene end by 3 bases; junction bases not matched to a gene: 7. Germline values: CDR1 WSHSY, CDR2 SAAADI. This CDR3 spans 13 amino acids. The DNA of the CDR3 is TGCGCCAGCTCAGGGGGACACCTCTACGAGCAGTACTTC. This codes for CASSGGHLYEQYF.

This clonotype was counted ten times or more. V gene TRBV20-1 combines with J gene TRBJ1-2, with D possibly TRBD1 on 6 matching bases. The CDR3 totals 13 residues. CDR1 DFQATT and CDR2 SNEGSKA come from the germline V gene (reference sequence). Trimming took 3 bases from V and 6 from J, leaving 14 bases between them. CDR3 nucleotides: TGCAGTGCTAGGGATACAGGGAGGGATGGCTACACCTTC. Translation: CSARDTGRDGYTF.

This clonotype showed up many times. The chain has TRBV20-1 and TRBJ1-3; D is ambiguous. Trimming removed 3 bases at V and 0 bases at J, with 6 bases between. The CDR3 totals 13 residues. Germline values: CDR1 DFQATT, CDR2 SNEGSKA (reference sequence). CDR3 residues: CSARDVSGNTIYF. The CDR3 nucleotides are TGCAGTGCTAGGGACGTCTCTGGAAACACCATATATTTT.

V and J are TRBV5-6 and TRBJ2-7; D remains unclear. The CDR3 sequence is 15 residues long. V lost 0 bases, J lost 0 bases, and 10 bases lay in between. Germline CDR1 SGHDT, CDR2 YYEEEE. CDR3 DNA sequence: TGTGCCAGCAGCTTGGTACCGGGTAGCTCCTACGAGCAGTACTTC. It codes for CASSLVPGSSYEQYF.

The table lists this clonotype with many counts. One end of the junction does not line up with germline, which may come from a read error. This chain links TRBV20-1 with TRBJ2-1; 8 bases align to TRBD2. The CDR3 has 14 amino acids. The germline V gene encodes CDR1 DFQATT and CDR2 SNEGSKA (reference sequence). Here the CDR3 reads CSANSGGSYKEQFF. The CDR3, as DNA: TGCAGTGCTAACAGCGGGGGCTCCTACAAGGAGCAGTTCTTC.

The chain recombines TRBV24-1 with TRBJ2-5; D might be TRBD1 (6 bases). Trimming took off 4 bases at V and 3 bases at J, with 14 bases between the two ends. CDR1 is KGHDR, CDR2 SFDVKD, per germline. The CDR3 totals 15 residues. For the CDR3, the DNA is TGTGCCACCAGTGACCCTACTCAGGGGAAAGAGACCCAGTACTTC. It is translated as CATSDPTQGKETQYF.

In this sample, this clonotype turned up many times. This chain links TRBV27 with TRBJ2-7, with D maybe TRBD2 (5 bases). Per germline, CDR1 MNHEY and CDR2 SMNVEV (reference sequence). The V end was cut by 3 bases, the J end by 2 bases, with 8 bases between. The CDR3 is 13 amino acids. CDR3 sequence: CASSFGKPYEQYF. In nucleotides, the CDR3 is TGTGCCAGCAGTTTCGGGAAACCCTACGAGCAGTACTTC.